These 27 T cell receptor beta chains were sequenced from one sample in a study of blood T cells in healthy people across ages. The authors ran a second PCR of 7 to 11 cycles using a sample-barcoded 5' primer and a J-beta primer mix. From the 5' RACE reads, TCRdb called clonotypes with MiXCR, one entry per CDR3 protein. Among about 1.8 million distinct CDR3 sequences listed, 49% were seen once. Sequencing was done on a sample of blood. The receptors stem from a woman between 35 and 50 years old in good health.

This clonotype was observed at least ten times. The chain has TRBV29-1 and TRBJ2-1, with no clear D. The CDR3 is made up of 8 amino acids. Trimming removed 3 bases from V and 15 bases from J, with 6 bases in between. Germline CDR1 and CDR2: SQVTM and ANQGSEA. The CDR3 nucleotides are TGCAGCGTTGACGGATCGTTCTTC. It is translated as CSVDGSFF.

This chain links TRBV7-2 with TRBJ2-1; TRBD2 matches 8 bases. Germline CDR1 is SGHTA and CDR2 is FQGNSA. The J segment lost 7 bases and the V segment lost 4 bases, leaving 6 bases of the junction unmatched. The CDR3 contains 14 residues. This CDR3 is CASSSGGALNEQFF. The CDR3 DNA follows: TGTGCCAGCAGCTCCGGGGGGGCGTTAAATGAGCAGTTCTTC.

This rearrangement joins TRBV27 to TRBJ1-2, with D maybe TRBD1 (6 bases). This CDR3 spans 14 amino acids. The V gene's germline CDR1 is MNHEY and CDR2 SMNVEV (reference sequence). V was clipped by 5 bases and J by 2 bases, with 12 bases between them. In DNA, the CDR3 is TGTGCCAGCAGTCCAGGGGAAACGAACTATGGCTACACCTTC. Its translation: CASSPGETNYGYTF.

The gene calls are TRBV20-1 and TRBJ2-7; 12 nucleotides agree with TRBD2. Germline values: CDR1 DFQATT, CDR2 SNEGSKA (reference sequence). The V gene end was trimmed by 8 bases and the J gene end by 4 bases; junction bases not matched to a gene: 3. This CDR3 is 12 amino acids long. The CDR3 is CSSGTSGYEQYF. As DNA, the CDR3 is TGCAGTTCCGGGACTAGCGGGTACGAGCAGTACTTC.

The chain couples TRBV4-1 to TRBJ2-1; TRBD2 is a possible D gene (6 bases). The better agreement between TRBJ2-7 and the DNA end casts doubt on the J call. The CDR3 sequence is 18 residues long. Looked up from germline, CDR1 is MGHRA and CDR2 is YSYEKL. The CDR3 is CASSPLGVGGTSYNEQYF. The CDR3 DNA is TGCGCCAGCAGCCCCTTGGGGGTGGGGGGAACCTCCTACAATGAGCAGTACTTC.

The chain couples TRBV6-6 to TRBJ2-7; 10 bases are shared with TRBD1. The germline CDR1 and CDR2 sequences are MNHNY and SVGAGI (reference sequence). The CDR3 totals 14 residues. With V trimmed by 7 bases and J by 5 bases, 8 bases remained unmatched. The CDR3 loop is CASNTAGTGDEQYF. The CDR3 nucleotides are TGTGCCAGCAATACAGCCGGGACAGGGGACGAGCAGTACTTC.

The chain couples TRBV24-1 to TRBJ2-6, with no clear D. Deletions cut 3 bases from V and 2 bases from J, with 7 bases between. CDR1 and CDR2 from the germline V gene are KGHDR and SFDVKD. CDR3 size: 15 residues. CDR3 coding DNA: TGTGCCACCAGTGATGCATACGCTGGGGCCAACGTCCTGACTTTC. Translating it yields CATSDAYAGANVLTF.

Ten or more counts support this clonotype. CDR3 DNA sequence: TGTGCCAGCTCACCACCGCAAGAGACCCAGTACTTC. This translates into CASSPPQETQYF. This chain uses TRBV7-2 with TRBJ2-5; no definite D call. Germline loops: CDR1 SGHTA, CDR2 FQGNSA. This CDR3 has 12 amino acids. V was cut by 8 bases and J by 2 bases, with 9 bases left in between.

This chain joins TRBV11-2 and TRBJ2-1; the D is unclear. CDR3 length: 13 residues. V was shortened by 3 bases and J by 12 bases, with 15 bases between the two germline ends. CDR1 and CDR2 from the germline V gene are SGHAT and FQNNGV. In nucleotides, the CDR3 is TGTGCCAGCAGCTTTACAGAAGCGTGGGCGCAGTTCTTC. Residues: CASSFTEAWAQFF.

The CDR3 protein is CSARSGTGGISPLHF. CDR3 DNA sequence: TGCAGTGCTAGATCCGGGACAGGGGGTATTTCACCCCTCCACTTT. The rearrangement joins TRBV20-1 to TRBJ1-6; TRBD1 agrees at 11 bases. CDR1 is DFQATT, CDR2 SNEGSKA, per germline (reference sequence). The CDR3 contains 15 residues. After removal of 2 bases from V and 9 bases from J, the junction contained 6 bases not matched to a gene.

There are many counts of this clonotype. The chain has TRBV20-1 and TRBJ2-4; D might be TRBD1 or TRBD2, each matching 5 bases. Trimming removed 5 bases at V and 8 bases at J, with 13 bases between. This CDR3 spans 12 amino acids. Germline assignment: CDR1 DFQATT and CDR2 SNEGSKA (reference sequence). The CDR3 here is CSAGGGSDIQYF. The CDR3 region has the DNA TGCAGTGCTGGTGGGGGATCAGACATTCAGTACTTC.

The chain joins TRBV20-1 to TRBJ1-5; 7 nucleotides agree with TRBD1. The CDR3 has 14 amino acids. CDR1 is DFQATT, CDR2 SNEGSKA, per germline (reference sequence). J lost 2 bases, V lost 4 bases, and 5 bases had no gene match. The DNA of the CDR3 is TGCAGTGCTACCGGGACAGAGGGCAATCAGCCCCAGCATTTT. It codes for CSATGTEGNQPQHF.

In regard to this clonotype: An end of the junction differs from the germline gene, which may be a read error. The chain employs TRBV6-5 and TRBJ1-1; a weak D match, TRBD1 (6 bases). The germline CDR1 and CDR2 sequences are MNHEY and SVGAGI. This CDR3 is 17 amino acids long. Here the CDR3 DNA reads TGTTCCAGCAGGAGTAGGGGGGCCCCAGATAAGAACACTGAAGCTTTCTTT. This sequence encodes CSSRSRGAPDKNTEAFF.

Of note for this clonotype: A much more abundant neighbour one base away suggests this may be a read error. The J gene is TRBJ2-7, the V gene TRBV29-1, with a weak D call TRBD1 (7 bases). Germline V gives CDR1 SQVTM, CDR2 ANQGSEA. V was pared by 5 bases and J by 10 bases, with 18 bases between. The CDR3 covers 12 residues. The CDR3 DNA follows: TGCAGCGTTAGGACAGGCGGGGAGATCCAGTACTTC. It encodes CSVRTGGEIQYF.

The genes are TRBV6-5 and TRBJ2-2, with TRBD1 as a possible D gene (6 bases). V was clipped by 0 bases and J by 4 bases, with 12 bases between them. Germline V lookup: CDR1 MNHEY, CDR2 SVGAGI. CDR3 length: 16 amino acids. The CDR3 sequence is CASSYSIAGVTGELFF. The CDR3 DNA sequence: TGTGCCAGCAGTTACTCGATTGCAGGGGTCACCGGGGAGCTGTTTTTT.

This clonotype has more than one count but fewer than ten. This chain uses TRBV4-2 with TRBJ2-3; D possibly corresponds to TRBD1 (6 bases). Per the germline V gene, CDR1 is LGHNA and CDR2 is YNFKEQ. The CDR3 totals 18 residues. Trimming stripped 1 base from V and 2 bases from J, with 19 bases between. CDR3 in DNA: TGTGCCAGCAGCCAAGTTGGCTCGGACAGCAGCTTCACAGATACGCAGTATTTT. It codes for CASSQVGSDSSFTDTQYF.

The chain is built from TRBV21-1 and TRBJ1-6. TRBV21-1 is assigned pseudogene status. The CDR3 extends over 13 amino acids. In DNA, the CDR3 is TGTGCCAGCAGCAAAGGCCGTCGATCACCCCTCCACTTT. It codes for CASSKGRRSPLHF.

The V gene is TRBV28, the J gene TRBJ2-1, with 10 nucleotides matching TRBD2. Trimming removed 3 bases from V and 4 bases from J; junction bases left unmatched: 3. Germline V gene data show CDR1 as MDHEN and CDR2 as SYDVKM. The CDR3 loop spans 15 amino acids. Written as DNA, the CDR3 is TGTGCCAGCAGTTTGCCTAGCGGGAGTTACAATGAGCAGTTCTTC. Protein sequence: CASSLPSGSYNEQFF.

The chain combines TRBV6-6 with TRBJ1-4; weak D call: TRBD1 (5 bases). Trimming took 2 bases from V and 8 from J, leaving 18 bases between them. Germline loops: CDR1 MNHNY, CDR2 SVGAGI (reference sequence). The CDR3 length is 16 residues. The CDR3 region is CASSYEGPLTTEKLFF. For the CDR3, the DNA is TGTGCCAGCAGTTACGAGGGGCCCCTGACGACGGAAAAACTGTTTTTT.

CDR3 bases: TGTCGGCTCTCTGACCCGGTCGAAAGGGCGGAACAAGAGACCCAGTTCTTC. It specifies CRLSDPVERAEQETQFF. This chain connects TRBV21-1 to TRBJ2-1; the DNA was not used to check the table's D call, TRBD1. TRBV21-1 is classified as a pseudogene. This CDR3 region has 17 residues.

J is TRBJ2-7 and V is TRBV11-1, with D unresolved. Matching the DNA end better, TRBJ2-5 makes the J call doubtful. The germline CDR1 and CDR2 sequences are SGHAT and FQDESV (reference sequence). The CDR3 is made up of 13 amino acids. Written as DNA, the CDR3 is TGTGCCAGCAAAAAAGATCGGCAAGAGACCCAGTACTTC. Its protein product is CASKKDRQETQYF.

The CDR3 protein is CASSPETGAAPLHF. CDR3 bases: TGTGCCAGCAGTCCCGAGACAGGGGCGGCACCCCTCCACTTT. V and J are TRBV12-3 or TRBV12-4 and TRBJ1-6; 8 bases match TRBD1. The V and J ends lost 5 bases and 11 bases, in that order; junction bases with no gene match: 8. The CDR3 is made up of 14 amino acids.

The chain recombines TRBV2 with TRBJ2-1; 7 nucleotides agree with TRBD2. The germline V gene encodes CDR1 SNHLY and CDR2 FYNNEI. Germline trimming cut 8 bases from V and 5 bases from J; bases unmatched to any gene: 12. The CDR3 has 15 residues. The chain's CDR3 is CASLRAGGENNEQFF. CDR3 nucleotide sequence: TGTGCCAGCCTTCGCGCTGGGGGGGAAAACAATGAGCAGTTCTTC.

This sequence joins TRBV2 and TRBJ2-1; 15 bases fit TRBD2. Germline V gene lookup returns CDR1 SNHLY and CDR2 FYNNEI. V shed 10 bases and J 4 bases; nucleotides not matched to a gene: 5. This CDR3 has 15 residues. The CDR3 DNA sequence: TGTGCCACGGCGGGACTAGCGGGGGGTTACAATGAGCAGTTCTTC. Translated: CATAGLAGGYNEQFF.

The chain couples TRBV27 to TRBJ2-2; 10 bases align to TRBD1. CDR1 is MNHEY, CDR2 SMNVEV, per germline (reference sequence). J lost 0 bases, V lost 6 bases, and 7 bases had no gene match. The length of the CDR3 is 17 residues. The chain's CDR3 is CASRLRGTGANTGELFF. The CDR3 region has the DNA TGTGCCAGCAGATTAAGGGGGACAGGGGCGAACACCGGGGAGCTGTTTTTT.

This chain connects TRBV20-1 to TRBJ2-7; tentative D call: TRBD2 (5 bases). The CDR3 is made up of 15 amino acids. Per the germline V gene, CDR1 is DFQATT and CDR2 is SNEGSKA (reference sequence). V shed 0 bases and J shed 4 bases, with 16 bases lying between them. As DNA, the CDR3 is TGCAGTGCTAGAGATCCCGGGATTTTGCGGTACGAGCAGTACTTC. It translates to CSARDPGILRYEQYF.

This chain uses TRBV7-2 with TRBJ2-1; D unclear. Deletions cut 6 bases from V and 6 bases from J, with 12 bases between. The CDR3 consists of 13 residues. The germline V gene encodes CDR1 SGHTA and CDR2 FQGNSA. As DNA, the CDR3 is TGTGCCAGCAGTCCGGACCAGATCAATGAGCAGTTCTTC. Encoded protein: CASSPDQINEQFF.